This T cell receptor beta chain was documented in a study of blood T cell repertoires in COVID-19. Study-wide background: Researchers got acute and convalescent COVID-19 samples from the United States, Italy and Spain. From T cells, B-cell-depleted T cells, or PBMCs came the material, which was cDNA or gDNA.

This CDR3 is 13 amino acids long. V trimming: 5 bases; J trimming: 4 bases; junction bases outside the gene matches: 2. From germline, CDR1 is MNHEY and CDR2 SMNVEV (reference sequence). Under the authors' procedure: Amplification of reference gene primers provided the estimated nucleated cell counts. Assay: immunoSEQ multiplex PCR; the TCRdb copy retains only in-frame clones and omits some. That table is the source of V, J and clone size, and D and trimming were worked out from the DNA. The table lists approximately 290,000 clones, around 89% of them singletons, with under 15% in the top ten. Sequenced: peripheral blood. The origin of this receptor is a woman in her sixties with acute or convalescent COVID-19. The gene calls are TRBV27 and TRBJ1-1; 9 bases map to TRBD1. This CDR3 is CASSMTGGTEAFF. The DNA of the CDR3 is TGTGCCAGCAGTATGACAGGGGGCACTGAAGCTTTCTTT.